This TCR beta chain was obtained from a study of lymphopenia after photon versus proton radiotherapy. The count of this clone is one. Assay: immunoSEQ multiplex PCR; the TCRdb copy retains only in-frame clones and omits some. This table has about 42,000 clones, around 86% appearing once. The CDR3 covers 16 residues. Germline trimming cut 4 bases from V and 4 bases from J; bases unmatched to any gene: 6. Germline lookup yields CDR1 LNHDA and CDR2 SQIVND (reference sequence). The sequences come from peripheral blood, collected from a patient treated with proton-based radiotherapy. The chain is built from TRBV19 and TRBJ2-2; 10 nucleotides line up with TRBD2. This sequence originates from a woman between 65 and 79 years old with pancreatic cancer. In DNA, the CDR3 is TGTGCCAGTAGTAGTTTAGTAGCGGGAGGCACCGGGGAGCTGTTTTTT. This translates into CASSSLVAGGTGELFF.